These T cell receptor beta chains were read from a single sample in a study of T cells after yellow fever vaccination. TCRdb passed the 5' RACE reads through MiXCR, listing each CDR3 protein once. The sample holds some 350,000 distinct CDR3 sequences, 6.2% seen once. Sequencing was performed on PBMCs, taken 5 days after the yellow fever booster vaccination. The receptor set was obtained from a young man who received the YFV17D yellow fever vaccine. The CDR3 runs from the conserved cysteine through the conserved F or W. Each record gives: V gene, J gene, clone size, D gene, CDR3 protein, CDR3 DNA. The D gene is left open where the match is weak. Size values are once, few and many counts, or a class for expanded clones, and some rows have none.

TRBV4-2	TRBJ2-5	many	-	CASSQEWAGAGETQYF	TGTGCCAGCAGCCAAGAGTGGGCAGGGGCGGGAGAGACCCAGTACTTC
TRBV29-1	TRBJ2-7	many	-	CSVRGIYEQYF	TGCAGCGTCCGCGGCATTTACGAGCAGTACTTC
TRBV6-1	TRBJ2-3	-	TRBD2	CASTHRGGVTDTQYF	TGTGCCAGCACCCACCGCGGGGGGGTCACAGATACGCAGTATTTT
TRBV9	TRBJ2-1	-	TRBD2	CASSVAGTSGNEQFF	TGTGCCAGCAGCGTAGCCGGGACTAGCGGAAATGAGCAGTTCTTC
TRBV14	TRBJ2-7	many	-	CASSPARRSYEQYF	TGTGCCAGCAGCCCTGCCAGGCGGTCCTACGAGCAGTACTTC
TRBV4-3	TRBJ2-7	few	TRBD2	CASSQDGRDEQYF	TGCGCCAGCAGCCAAGATGGGAGGGACGAGCAGTACTTC
TRBV7-9	TRBJ1-5	few	-	CASSTSGRQPQHF	TGTGCCAGCAGCACCAGCGGACGTCAGCCCCAGCATTTT
TRBV29-1	TRBJ2-7	-	-	CSVGQGLGYEQYF	TGCAGCGTTGGGCAGGGCCTGGGCTACGAGCAGTACTTC
TRBV9	TRBJ2-1	-	TRBD2	CASSAPGLALSGGEQFF	TGTGCCAGCAGCGCCCCGGGACTAGCACTCTCTGGGGGTGAGCAGTTCTTC
TRBV5-1	TRBJ1-1	many	-	CASSMAVAGQKAFF	TGCGCCAGCAGCATGGCGGTCGCAGGTCAAAAAGCTTTCTTT
TRBV14	TRBJ1-4	-	-	CASSQGVRSTNEKLFF	TGTGCCAGCAGCCAAGGGGTGCGGTCAACTAATGAAAAACTGTTTTTT
TRBV20-1	TRBJ2-7	-	TRBD2	CSAGAAGTYEQYF	TGCAGTGCTGGGGCAGCGGGAACCTACGAGCAGTACTTC
TRBV21-1	TRBJ2-7	-	-	CASSRDNHGTYEQYF	TGTGCCAGCAGTAGGGACAACCATGGAACTTACGAGCAGTACTTC
TRBV7-2	TRBJ2-1	many	TRBD2	CASRGGNEQFF	TGTGCCAGCAGGGGGGGGAATGAGCAGTTCTTC
TRBV5-1	TRBJ2-2	many	-	CASSPTGQDPTGELFF	TGCGCCAGCAGCCCCACCGGGCAGGACCCGACCGGGGAGCTGTTTTTT
TRBV5-1	TRBJ1-5	-	TRBD1	CASSLDGTGSQPQHF	TGCGCCAGCAGCTTGGATGGGACAGGGAGTCAGCCCCAGCATTTT
TRBV7-4	TRBJ2-7	few	-	CASSLSVIRDTLYEQYF	TGTGCCAGCAGCTTATCCGTCATCCGGGACACTTTATACGAGCAGTACTTC